Below are 31 T cell receptor beta chains sequenced from a single sample in a study of CD8 T cells in Susac syndrome. After extraction with the RNeasy kit, roughly 0.45 to 1 ug of the RNA was reverse transcribed using random hexamers. Each CDR3 protein gets one entry after TCRdb re-called the immunoSEQ multiplex PCR reads with MiXCR. This sample has around 170,000 distinct CDR3 sequences; 90% to 97% occur once, and the top ten carry around 0.092%. The sequencing sample was made of CD4+ T cells from PBMCs. The receptors derive from a human donor with Susac syndrome.

A word on this clonotype: One end of the junction is discordant with germline, which a read error may explain. This rearrangement joins TRBV11-3 to TRBJ2-1, with TRBD1 matching 9 bases. CDR1 is SGHNT and CDR2 is YENEEA in the germline V gene. CDR3 length equals 14 residues. The CDR3 region is CASSFPGQGNEQVF. As DNA, the CDR3 is TGTGCCAGCAGTTTCCCAGGACAGGGGAATGAGCAGGTCTTC.

V usage is TRBV20-1 and J usage is TRBJ1-1; no clear D gene. Germline V gene sequence: CDR1 DFQATT, CDR2 SNEGSKA (reference sequence). V was pared by 5 bases and J by 1 base, with 8 bases between. This CDR3 is built from 12 residues. The CDR3 loop is CSAPDWNTEAFF. The CDR3 DNA is TGCAGTGCTCCTGACTGGAACACTGAAGCTTTCTTT.

The V gene is TRBV7-8, the J gene TRBJ2-7; 8 bases match TRBD1. The V gene end was trimmed by 4 bases and the J gene end by 7 bases; junction bases not matched to a gene: 6. Per the germline V gene, CDR1 is SGHVS and CDR2 is FQNEAQ. The CDR3 totals 13 residues. The CDR3, as DNA: TGTGCCAGCAGCTCCCCGGGACAGGCAGAGCAGTACTTC. Translating gives CASSSPGQAEQYF.

The rearrangement uses TRBV7-8 and TRBJ2-4; 10 bases are shared with TRBD2. The CDR3 runs to 16 residues. Germline CDR1 and CDR2: SGHVS and FQNEAQ. Losses at the gene ends were 1 base for V and 3 bases for J; bases not matched to a gene: 3. The CDR3 sequence: CASSLDSGGLKNIQYF. The CDR3 nucleotides are TGTGCCAGCAGCTTAGATAGCGGGGGGCTCAAAAACATTCAGTACTTC.

This chain links TRBV29-1 with TRBJ2-3; 10 bases align to TRBD1. J gave up 4 bases and V 7 bases, and 8 bases lay outside the gene matches. This CDR3 is built from 14 residues. In germline, CDR1 is SQVTM, CDR2 ANQGSEA. CDR3 in amino acids: CSARGDRGSDTQYF. The CDR3 bases are TGCAGCGCCCGGGGGGACAGGGGTTCAGATACGCAGTATTTT.

The chain employs TRBV20-1 and TRBJ2-1; no firm D call. Germline lookup yields CDR1 DFQATT and CDR2 SNEGSKA (reference sequence). The CDR3 is made up of 13 amino acids. Trimming removed 2 bases at V and 3 bases at J, with 8 bases between. Here the CDR3 DNA reads TGCAGTGCTAGACCGTCTGGCTACAATGAGCAGTTCTTC. Translation gives CSARPSGYNEQFF.

This chain uses TRBV7-3 with TRBJ2-3, with 12 bases identical to TRBD2. Germline V lookup: CDR1 SGHTA, CDR2 FQGTGA. V trimming: 5 bases; J trimming: 2 bases; junction bases outside the gene matches: 14. The CDR3 length is 19 residues. The CDR3 sequence is CASSAIGTSGSLHTDTQYF. The DNA for the CDR3 is TGTGCCAGCAGCGCGATAGGGACTAGCGGGTCCTTGCACACAGATACGCAGTATTTT.

The gene calls are TRBV5-1 and TRBJ1-1, with a possible D match to TRBD1 (5 bases). V shed 0 bases and J shed 4 bases, with 10 bases lying between them. The germline V gene encodes CDR1 SGHRS and CDR2 YFSETQ. The CDR3 is made up of 14 amino acids. CDR3 coding DNA: TGCGCCAGCAGCTTGGCGGTTGGGGGCACTGAAGCTTTCTTT. It translates to CASSLAVGGTEAFF.

This clonotype was seen only once. The CDR3 DNA is TGTGCCACCAGCAGGGGGTATGGCTACACCTTC. Encoded protein: CATSRGYGYTF. The V gene is TRBV15, the J gene TRBJ1-2, with D unresolved. Germline V gene sequence: CDR1 LNHNV, CDR2 YYDKDF (reference sequence). The CDR3 has 11 amino acids. V lost 3 bases and J lost 5, with 4 bases in between. The full variable domain, completed using reference TRBV15 and TRBJ1-2, is DAMVIQNPRYQVTQFGKPVTLSCSQTLNHNVMYWYQQKSSQAPKLLFHYYDKDFNNEADTPDNFQSRRPNTSFCFLDIRSPGLGDTAMYLCATSRGYGYTFGSGTRLTVV.

The CDR3 DNA sequence: TGTGCCAGCAGTTACTCGACGGGGCGCGGAGATACGCAGTATTTT. This gives the protein CASSYSTGRGDTQYF. The V call is TRBV6-6, the J call TRBJ2-3, with D perhaps matching TRBD1 or TRBD2 (5 bases each). V lost 0 bases and J 5 bases, leaving 12 bases between the germline ends. The CDR3 has 15 amino acids. In germline, CDR1 is MNHNY, CDR2 SVGAGI (reference sequence).

J is TRBJ2-7 and V is TRBV29-1, with 9 bases aligning to TRBD2. Germline V CDR1 and CDR2: SQVTM, ANQGSEA. V dropped 6 bases and J dropped 1; count of bases not matched to a gene: 7. CDR3 length: 14 residues. This CDR3 is CSVEATSGSYEQYF. CDR3 in DNA: TGCAGCGTAGAGGCGACTAGCGGTTCCTACGAGCAGTACTTC.

This clonotype came up a few times. The chain carries TRBV5-4 and TRBJ2-2; D may be TRBD1 (5 bases). The CDR3 extends over 15 amino acids. From germline, CDR1 is SGHNT and CDR2 YYREEE (reference sequence). V lost 1 base and J lost 1, with 8 bases in between. The CDR3 sequence: CASSLNRLNTGELFF. CDR3 DNA: TGTGCCAGCAGCTTGAACAGGTTGAACACCGGGGAGCTGTTTTTT.

The chain is built from TRBV12-3 or TRBV12-4 and TRBJ2-5; tentative D call: TRBD2 (5 bases). V lost 5 bases, J lost 5 bases, and 15 bases lay in between. This CDR3 spans 14 amino acids. The CDR3 spells CASSPPGMGETQYF. The CDR3, as DNA: TGTGCCAGCAGTCCCCCCGGGATGGGGGAGACCCAGTACTTC.

The J gene is TRBJ1-3, the V gene TRBV29-1, with unresolved D. The CDR3 consists of 15 residues. Trimming removed 0 bases at V and 0 bases at J, with 9 bases between. Germline CDR1 and CDR2: SQVTM and ANQGSEA. In nucleotides, the CDR3 is TGCAGCGTTGAAGATTTTCGGGGCTCTGGAAACACCATATATTTT. This encodes CSVEDFRGSGNTIYF.

This rearrangement joins TRBV5-8 to TRBJ1-2; D gene unclear. The length of the CDR3 is 10 residues. Looked up from germline, CDR1 is SGHTS and CDR2 is YDEGEE. Trimming stripped 5 bases from V and 10 bases from J, with 9 bases between. The CDR3 DNA reads TGTGCCAGCAGAAGGGAGTACTACACCTTC. Its protein is CASRREYYTF.

The chain employs TRBV3-1 and TRBJ2-7; D is unresolved. Germline V lookup: CDR1 LGHDT, CDR2 YNNKEL (reference sequence). CDR3 size: 12 residues. V was clipped by 1 base and J by 4 bases, with 5 bases between them. The CDR3 spells CASSQASYEQYF. The CDR3 DNA reads TGTGCCAGCAGCCAAGCTTCATACGAGCAGTACTTC.

This sequence joins TRBV7-2 and TRBJ2-1; the D call may be TRBD1 or TRBD2 (5 bases each). The germline V gene encodes CDR1 SGHTA and CDR2 FQGNSA. This CDR3 has 13 residues. V lost 8 bases and J 8 bases, leaving 16 bases between the germline ends. Here the CDR3 DNA reads TGTGCCAGCGTGCTGAGTGGGGGTGATGAGCAGTTCTTC. It yields the protein CASVLSGGDEQFF.

The chain employs TRBV9 and TRBJ1-2; 8 bases agree with TRBD1. The CDR3 totals 15 residues. J gave up 2 bases and V 0 bases, and 3 bases lay outside the gene matches. Germline V gives CDR1 SGDLS, CDR2 YYNGEE. As DNA, the CDR3 is TGTGCCAGCAGCGTAGAGTCAGGGGGCAACTATGGCTACACCTTC. It specifies CASSVESGGNYGYTF. Full variable domain (rest looked up from reference TRBV9 and TRBJ1-2): DSGVTQTPKHLITATGQRVTLRCSPRSGDLSVYWYQQSLDQGLQFLIQYYNGEERAKGNILERFSAQQFPDLHSELNLSSLELGDSALYFCASSVESGGNYGYTFGSGTRLTVV.

The V gene is TRBV27, the J gene TRBJ2-7; 8 bases are a match to TRBD1. Trimming took 2 bases from V and 8 from J; bases not matched to a gene: 8. CDR1 is MNHEY, CDR2 SMNVEV, per germline (reference sequence). The CDR3 extends over 14 amino acids. DNA for the CDR3: TGTGCCAGCAGTTTAGAGGACAGGGTCTTTAAGCAGTACTTC. Protein product: CASSLEDRVFKQYF.

The chain links TRBV4-1 to TRBJ2-2, with TRBD2 as a possible D gene (6 bases). Trimming stripped 0 bases from V and 6 bases from J, with 8 bases between. Per the germline V gene, CDR1 is MGHRA and CDR2 is YSYEKL. This CDR3 has 14 residues. CDR3 in amino acids: CASSQESGAGELFF. The DNA of the CDR3 is TGCGCCAGCAGCCAAGAGTCGGGGGCCGGGGAGCTGTTTTTT.

The CDR3 protein is CSASWRRGGGELFF. CDR3 bases: TGCAGTGCTAGTTGGCGTAGGGGTGGCGGGGAGCTGTTTTTT. The V call is TRBV20-1, the J call TRBJ2-2, with TRBD1 as a possible D gene (5 bases). V was shortened by 3 bases and J by 7 bases, with 15 bases between the two germline ends. Germline CDR1 DFQATT, CDR2 SNEGSKA (reference sequence). The CDR3 loop spans 14 amino acids.

This chain uses TRBV12-3 or TRBV12-4 with TRBJ1-2; D unresolved. The CDR3 loop spans 14 amino acids. V was cut by 3 bases and J by 6 bases, with 14 bases left in between. The CDR3 region is CASSFSARPDGYTF. CDR3 sequence (DNA): TGTGCCAGCAGTTTTAGTGCACGTCCGGATGGCTACACCTTC.

The chain combines TRBV20-1 with TRBJ1-2, with no clear D. V dropped 0 bases and J dropped 8 bases, with 13 bases sitting between them. CDR3 length: 13 amino acids. The germline V gene encodes CDR1 DFQATT and CDR2 SNEGSKA (reference sequence). In DNA form, the CDR3 reads TGCAGTGCTAGAGATCAGCCAGGAGACGGCTACACCTTC. The encoded protein is CSARDQPGDGYTF.

CDR3 amino acids: CASSIKGANEKLFF. CDR3 coding DNA: TGTGCCAGTAGTATAAAGGGCGCTAATGAAAAACTGTTTTTT. This rearrangement joins TRBV19 to TRBJ1-4, with D unclear. Per the germline V gene, CDR1 is LNHDA and CDR2 is SQIVND (reference sequence). Between the trimmed V and J ends, which lost 2 bases and 3 bases, there was a span of 7 bases. The length of the CDR3 is 14 residues.

This chain links TRBV20-1 with TRBJ2-3, with D perhaps being TRBD1 or TRBD2 (6 bases each). Trimming shortened V by 3 bases and J by 5 bases, and 12 bases separated the two germline ends. CDR3 length: 13 residues. The germline V gene has CDR1 DFQATT and CDR2 SNEGSKA (reference sequence). The CDR3 here is CSARVGGKDTQYF. The CDR3, as DNA: TGCAGTGCTAGGGTGGGGGGCAAAGATACGCAGTATTTT.

This clonotype was seen once. The chain links TRBV10-2 to TRBJ2-1, with 7 nucleotides matching TRBD2. The germline V gene has CDR1 WSHSY and CDR2 SAAADI. This CDR3 is 15 amino acids long. V dropped 5 bases and J dropped 10; count of bases not matched to a gene: 14. The CDR3 nucleotides are TGCGCCAGCAGTCTCAGCGGGGTGTCTTTAGGAGAGCAGTTCTTC. This encodes CASSLSGVSLGEQFF.

The V call is TRBV12-3 or TRBV12-4, the J call TRBJ1-6, with D perhaps matching TRBD1 (6 bases). V shed 3 bases and J shed 10 bases, with 16 bases lying between them. CDR3 size: 15 residues. The CDR3, as DNA: TGTGCCAGCAGTTTCGCGACAGGTTCGGGCTCACCCCTCCACTTT. Its protein is CASSFATGSGSPLHF.

The rearrangement uses TRBV5-1 and TRBJ2-7, with D maybe TRBD1 (6 bases). Germline-derived CDR1 and CDR2 are SGHRS and YFSETQ. V was clipped by 0 bases and J by 5 bases, with 12 bases between them. The CDR3 contains 14 residues. The CDR3 loop reads CASSLEVRGHEQYF. The DNA for the CDR3 is TGCGCCAGCAGCTTGGAGGTCAGGGGCCACGAGCAGTACTTC.

The chain combines TRBV5-5 with TRBJ2-5; D unclear. Germline V gene sequence: CDR1 SGHKS, CDR2 YYEKEE (reference sequence). The CDR3 totals 14 residues. V was shortened by 0 bases and J by 4 bases, with 10 bases between the two germline ends. The CDR3 DNA reads as TGTGCCAGCAGCTTGGTGGGGATGGGAGAGACCCAGTACTTC. Translated, it gives CASSLVGMGETQYF.

This clonotype was recorded a few times. The gene calls are TRBV7-9 and TRBJ1-1, with D perhaps matching TRBD1 (5 bases). CDR3 length: 12 residues. The V end lost 5 bases, the J end lost 6 bases, and 10 bases lay between the germline ends. CDR1 SEHNR and CDR2 FQNEAQ come from the germline V gene (reference sequence). The DNA of the CDR3 is TGTGCCAGCAGCCTTCCGGGGGCTGAAGCTTTCTTT. Translation: CASSLPGAEAFF.

The rearrangement uses TRBV12-3 or TRBV12-4 and TRBJ2-1; 8 bases are shared with TRBD2. This CDR3 is built from 16 residues. Trimming cost V 6 bases and J 7 bases; bases outside gene matches: 14. The CDR3 spells CASRPLSGGFRNEQFF. CDR3 in DNA: TGTGCCAGCAGACCACTAAGCGGGGGATTTAGAAATGAGCAGTTCTTC.